This entry lists 30 T cell receptor beta chains sequenced from one sample in a study of shared clonotypes between healthy human individuals. Profiling relied on immunoSEQ multiplex PCR, and the TCRdb table lists in-frame clones only, not all of them. The sample includes some 2,500,000 clones, around 93% of them seen just once. Material: naive CD4+ T cells from PBMCs. Sample subset: CD45RA+ positively selected. The receptors come from a man aged 18 to 30 in good health. Some clones in this sample may be carry-over from other donors' samples.

The J gene is TRBJ2-1, the V gene TRBV7-6; D is ambiguous. The CDR3 has 14 residues. The germline V and J ends were trimmed by 3 bases and 6 bases, with 12 bases remaining between them. CDR1 and CDR2 (germline): SGHVS, FNYEAQ. The CDR3 DNA reads TGTGCCAGCAGCTTGATTGCCGGTCGCAATGAGCAGTTCTTC. It yields the protein CASSLIAGRNEQFF.

On this clone itself: Within the sample, other DNA sequences also encode this same CDR3. V usage is TRBV7-2 and J usage is TRBJ2-2; TRBD2 matches at 10 bases. From germline, CDR1 is SGHTA and CDR2 FQGNSA. The trim removed 1 base at V and 2 bases at J, leaving 1 base unmatched. The CDR3 extends over 16 amino acids. The CDR3 here is CASSLGLAGNTGELFF. In DNA form, the CDR3 reads TGTGCCAGCAGCTTAGGACTAGCGGGTAACACCGGGGAGCTGTTTTTT.

This sequence joins TRBV11-2 and TRBJ1-4; D is ambiguous. V shed 2 bases and J shed 8 bases, with 12 bases lying between them. CDR3 length: 14 amino acids. Germline V lookup: CDR1 SGHAT, CDR2 FQNNGV. The CDR3 reads CASSLFGSAEKLFF. In nucleotides, the CDR3 is TGTGCCAGCAGCTTATTTGGGTCAGCGGAAAAACTGTTTTTT.

CDR3 coding DNA: TGCGCCAGCAGCTTGCTCGTAGAAGCGAACACCGGGGAGCTGTTTTTT. Translated: CASSLLVEANTGELFF. The J gene is TRBJ2-2, the V gene TRBV5-1, with unresolved D. This CDR3 contains 16 residues. Germline V gene lookup returns CDR1 SGHRS and CDR2 YFSETQ. V was cut by 1 base and J by 0 bases, with 10 bases left in between. Full variable domain (outside the CDR3, taken from reference TRBV5-1 and TRBJ2-2): KAGVTQTPRYLIKTRGQQVTLSCSPISGHRSVSWYQQTPGQGLQFLFEYFSETQRNKGNFPGRFSGRQFSNSRSEMNVSTLELGDSALYLCASSLLVEANTGELFFGEGSRLTVL.

The chain carries TRBV28 and TRBJ1-2; TRBD1 agrees at 9 bases. Germline CDR1 and CDR2: MDHEN and SYDVKM. The CDR3 sequence is 16 residues long. V was clipped by 9 bases and J by 4 bases; unmatched bases: 15. CDR3 sequence (DNA): TGTGCCAGTTCCAGGTTTTGGACAGGGGATGCCTATGGCTACACCTTC. Amino acids: CASSRFWTGDAYGYTF.

About this clone itself: Other DNA sequences in the same sample also yield this CDR3. The rearrangement uses TRBV5-1 and TRBJ2-6, with unresolved D. This CDR3 spans 14 amino acids. The germline V and J ends were trimmed by 2 bases and 2 bases, with 5 bases remaining between them. Germline V CDR1 and CDR2: SGHRS, YFSETQ. The CDR3 bases are TGCGCCAGCAGCTTTTCCGCTGGGGCCAACGTCCTGACTTTC. Protein sequence: CASSFSAGANVLTF.

The rearrangement uses TRBV28 and TRBJ1-2; a weak D match, TRBD1 (5 bases). Trimming stripped 8 bases from V and 6 bases from J, with 7 bases between. The CDR3 has 10 amino acids. Germline V gene data show CDR1 as MDHEN and CDR2 as SYDVKM. CDR3 residues: CASDRDGYTF. CDR3 coding DNA: TGTGCCAGCGACAGAGATGGCTACACCTTC.

The J gene is TRBJ2-1, the V gene TRBV29-1; perhaps TRBD1 as D (6 bases). This CDR3 has 15 amino acids. V lost 4 bases, J lost 4 bases, and 17 bases lay in between. CDR1 and CDR2 from the germline V gene are SQVTM and ANQGSEA. Here the CDR3 reads CSVAGSGADYNEQFF. As DNA, the CDR3 is TGCAGCGTTGCTGGGTCAGGGGCCGATTACAATGAGCAGTTCTTC.

This clone was detected once. The rearrangement joins TRBV10-2 to TRBJ1-3; D call uncertain. CDR3 length: 14 amino acids. Germline assignment: CDR1 WSHSY and CDR2 SAAADI. V gave up 2 bases and J gave up 10 bases, with 15 bases separating them. The CDR3 sequence: CASSEGHTGSTIYF. The CDR3 DNA reads TGCGCCAGCAGTGAGGGTCACACGGGAAGTACCATATATTTT.

This sequence joins TRBV18 and TRBJ2-2, with a possible D match to TRBD2 (5 bases). This CDR3 region has 11 residues. V shed 3 bases and J shed 11 bases, with 7 bases lying between them. CDR1 KGHSH and CDR2 LQKENI come from the germline V gene. The CDR3 is CASSPTRELFF. CDR3 nucleotide sequence: TGTGCCAGCTCACCTACTAGAGAGCTGTTTTTT.

J is TRBJ1-1 and V is TRBV19; no reliable D call. Trimming stripped 6 bases from V and 0 bases from J, with 23 bases between. Germline V lookup: CDR1 LNHDA, CDR2 SQIVND (reference sequence). The CDR3 contains 18 residues. CDR3 sequence: CASRTLGRWQTMNTEAFF. CDR3 nucleotide sequence: TGTGCCAGTAGGACTCTAGGGAGGTGGCAGACCATGAACACTGAAGCTTTCTTT.

As concerns this clone: At the DNA level, this CDR3 is encoded by other sequences in the same sample as well. The V call is TRBV5-1, the J call TRBJ2-2; D is unclear. Germline V lookup: CDR1 SGHRS, CDR2 YFSETQ. The CDR3 is 12 residues long. V was pared by 4 bases and J by 4 bases, with 5 bases between. Here the CDR3 reads CASSPSTGELFF. The CDR3 region has the DNA TGCGCCAGCAGCCCGTCCACCGGGGAGCTGTTTTTT.

The chain employs TRBV29-1 and TRBJ2-1, with no clear D. The CDR3 contains 13 residues. Trimming shortened V by 5 bases and J by 2 bases, and 10 bases separated the two germline ends. Per the germline V gene, CDR1 is SQVTM and CDR2 is ANQGSEA. The CDR3 DNA reads as TGCAGCGTTAGCCAGGACCCCTACAATGAGCAGTTCTTC. It encodes CSVSQDPYNEQFF.

The chain carries TRBV9 and TRBJ2-1; perhaps D is TRBD1 or TRBD2 (7 bases each). V shed 4 bases and J shed 10 bases, with 18 bases lying between them. Per the germline V gene, CDR1 is SGDLS and CDR2 is YYNGEE. The CDR3 consists of 14 residues. This CDR3 is CASSPVPGGEEQFF. DNA of the CDR3: TGTGCCAGCAGCCCAGTGCCAGGGGGGGAAGAGCAGTTCTTC.

V gene TRBV6-1 combines with J gene TRBJ2-3; 7 bases align to TRBD1. The CDR3 runs 14 residues. The germline CDR1 and CDR2 sequences are MNHNS and SASEGT. V lost 6 bases to trimming and J lost 2 bases; unmatched junction nucleotides: 5. In DNA form, the CDR3 reads TGTGCCAGCAGGGTGACAGGGTACACAGATACGCAGTATTTT. It codes for CASRVTGYTDTQYF.

V and J are TRBV7-2 and TRBJ2-7, with 8 nucleotides matching TRBD2. The CDR3 spans 14 residues. Germline values: CDR1 SGHTA, CDR2 FQGNSA. J was trimmed by 4 bases and V by 1 base; bases with no gene match: 3. The CDR3 coding sequence is TGTGCCAGCAGCTTAGGAGCGGGAGTTTACGAGCAGTACTTC. It codes for CASSLGAGVYEQYF.

The chain has TRBV7-2 and TRBJ2-7; 7 positions agree with TRBD1. The CDR3 loop spans 14 amino acids. V lost 5 bases and J lost 2; bases outside the gene matches: 6. Per the germline V gene, CDR1 is SGHTA and CDR2 is FQGNSA. The CDR3 region is CASSSTGVPYEQYF. CDR3 nucleotides: TGTGCCAGCAGCAGCACAGGGGTACCCTACGAGCAGTACTTC.

The J gene is TRBJ2-3, the V gene TRBV7-9; weak D call: TRBD2 (7 bases). Looked up from germline, CDR1 is SEHNR and CDR2 is FQNEAQ (reference sequence). The V end lost 6 bases, the J end lost 4 bases, and 14 bases lay between the germline ends. The CDR3 spans 14 residues. DNA of the CDR3: TGTGCCAGCAGGATGAGGGGGGGGTCAGATACGCAGTATTTT. It yields the protein CASRMRGGSDTQYF.

V usage is TRBV28 and J usage is TRBJ1-2; D is ambiguous. CDR3 length: 12 residues. V lost 8 bases and J 5 bases, leaving 12 bases between the germline ends. CDR1 is MDHEN, CDR2 SYDVKM, per germline. The CDR3 nucleotides read TGTGCCAGCGGGAGCCGGGGTTATGGCTACACCTTC. Amino acid sequence: CASGSRGYGYTF.

V gene TRBV2 combines with J gene TRBJ2-1, with D possibly being TRBD1 (5 bases). CDR3 length: 13 amino acids. The ends were cut back, 6 bases at V and 5 bases at J, with 11 bases in the middle. Germline CDR1 SNHLY, CDR2 FYNNEI. This CDR3 reads CASRPDRHNEQFF. CDR3 coding DNA: TGTGCCAGCAGACCCGACAGACACAATGAGCAGTTCTTC.

The chain links TRBV5-8 to TRBJ2-7, with a possible D match to TRBD2 (6 bases). Germline V gives CDR1 SGHTS, CDR2 YDEGEE. Trimming took off 4 bases at V and 1 base at J, with 15 bases between the two ends. The CDR3 is made up of 15 amino acids. The CDR3 loop is CASSAGPTNSYEQYF. The CDR3 nucleotides are TGTGCCAGCAGCGCGGGACCGACGAATTCCTACGAGCAGTACTTC. Variable domain in full (rest from reference TRBV5-8 and TRBJ2-7): EAGVTQSPTHLIKTRGQQATLRCSPISGHTSVYWYQQALGLGLQFLLWYDEGEERNRGNFPPRFSGRQFPNYSSELNVNALELEDSALYLCASSAGPTNSYEQYFGPGTRLTVT.

This chain connects TRBV4-2 to TRBJ1-1; 9 positions agree with TRBD1. V was pared by 3 bases and J by 6 bases, with 5 bases of the junction left unmatched. This CDR3 region has 14 residues. The germline V gene has CDR1 LGHNA and CDR2 YNFKEQ. CDR3: CASSQRQGGSEAFF. The DNA of the CDR3 is TGTGCCAGCAGCCAGAGACAGGGGGGTTCTGAAGCTTTCTTT.

As for this clone: One junction end disagrees with the germline gene, perhaps due to a read error. For the CDR3, the DNA is TGTGCCAGTAGCTTACTGGCTAGCGGGAGGGTCAGCAATGAGCAGTTCTTC. As protein: CASSLLASGRVSNEQFF. This rearrangement joins TRBV11-1 to TRBJ2-1; TRBD2 agrees at 12 bases. The germline V gene has CDR1 SGHAT and CDR2 FQDESV (reference sequence). This CDR3 has 17 amino acids. The full variable domain, rest sourced from reference TRBV11-1 and TRBJ2-1, is EAEVAQSPRYKITEKSQAVAFWCDPISGHATLYWYRQILGQGPELLVQFQDESVVDDSQLPKDRFSAERLKGVDSTLKIQPAELGDSAMYLCASSLLASGRVSNEQFFGPGTRLTVL.

The V call is TRBV28, the J call TRBJ2-1; the match to TRBD2 covers 14 bases. Germline V gene sequence: CDR1 MDHEN, CDR2 SYDVKM. The CDR3 has 17 amino acids. The trim removed 4 bases at V and 3 bases at J, leaving 5 bases unmatched. CDR3 in amino acids: CASSSRTSGRNYNEQFF. The CDR3 DNA follows: TGTGCCAGCAGTTCCAGGACTAGCGGGAGGAACTACAATGAGCAGTTCTTC.

This clone was seen once. The chain links TRBV27 to TRBJ1-1; D remains unclear. In germline, CDR1 is MNHEY, CDR2 SMNVEV (reference sequence). This CDR3 has 11 amino acids. Trimming took off 7 bases at V and 7 bases at J, with 10 bases between the two ends. The CDR3 DNA is TGTGCCAGCATCGGACGGGGTGAAGCTTTCTTT. Amino acids: CASIGRGEAFF.

This chain uses TRBV5-6 with TRBJ1-1, with D maybe TRBD1 (6 bases). Germline lookup yields CDR1 SGHDT and CDR2 YYEEEE. Deletions cut 4 bases from V and 6 bases from J, with 19 bases between. The CDR3 is 15 amino acids. CDR3 loop: CASSRGLGGSAEAFF. The CDR3, as DNA: TGTGCCAGCAGCCGGGGGCTGGGAGGAAGCGCTGAAGCTTTCTTT.

This clone was counted once. This chain uses TRBV5-4 with TRBJ2-3; 7 nucleotides line up with TRBD2. Germline V lookup: CDR1 SGHNT, CDR2 YYREEE (reference sequence). This CDR3 is built from 16 residues. Trimming took 3 bases from V and 0 from J; bases not matched to a gene: 7. CDR3 in DNA: TGTGCCAGCAGCTCTATAGCGGGTTCTAGCACAGATACGCAGTATTTT. Translation: CASSSIAGSSTDTQYF.

The chain links TRBV27 to TRBJ2-4, with D possibly being TRBD1 (5 bases). Trimming pared 2 bases from V and 8 bases from J, leaving 10 bases between. The CDR3 runs to 13 residues. Germline CDR1 MNHEY, CDR2 SMNVEV (reference sequence). The CDR3 spells CASSLGQSDIQYF. The CDR3 DNA follows: TGTGCCAGCAGTTTAGGACAATCGGACATTCAGTACTTC.

This chain connects TRBV28 to TRBJ1-2; 9 nucleotides line up with TRBD1. Germline values: CDR1 MDHEN, CDR2 SYDVKM. This CDR3 is built from 12 residues. Trimming cost V 7 bases and J 8 bases; bases outside gene matches: 5. The CDR3: CASTMTGGGYTF. Written as DNA, the CDR3 is TGTGCCAGCACCATGACAGGGGGAGGCTACACCTTC.

The rearrangement uses TRBV7-3 and TRBJ2-3; D gene uncertain. Germline V CDR1 and CDR2: SGHTA, FQGTGA. With 0 bases removed from V and 8 bases from J, the gap between germline ends came to 6 bases. This CDR3 is built from 12 residues. The CDR3 reads CASSLTGPTQYF. CDR3 bases: TGTGCCAGCAGCTTAACTGGGCCTACGCAGTATTTT.